These 23 T cell receptor beta chains share one sample of origin, sequenced in a study of blood T cell repertoires in COVID-19. Measured with immunoSEQ multiplex PCR; TCRdb has only the in-frame clones, and not every one. The sample shows 95,000 or so clones, roughly 76% of them seen only once. The sample comprised peripheral blood. The receptors come from a man older than 75 with COVID-19, enrolled during active disease.

This clone was seen more than once but under ten times. The chain is built from TRBV30 and TRBJ1-3, with 11 bases identical to TRBD1. The CDR3 consists of 21 residues. Per the germline V gene, CDR1 is GTSNPN and CDR2 is SVGIG (reference sequence). V lost 0 bases to trimming and J lost 0 bases; unmatched junction nucleotides: 16. The CDR3 loop is CAWSVFKYGQGAQGSGNTIYF. As DNA, the CDR3 is TGTGCCTGGAGTGTATTTAAGTATGGACAGGGGGCCCAGGGCTCTGGAAACACCATATATTTT.

This clone was seen a single time. V gene TRBV30 combines with J gene TRBJ2-4, with TRBD1 identical over 11 bases. Germline V gene sequence: CDR1 GTSNPN, CDR2 SVGIG (reference sequence). This CDR3 spans 16 amino acids. Germline trimming cut 0 bases from V and 8 bases from J; bases unmatched to any gene: 9. CDR3 region: CAWSVDGGQGADIQYF. CDR3 coding DNA: TGTGCCTGGAGTGTAGATGGAGGACAGGGGGCGGACATTCAGTACTTC. Drawing the rest from reference TRBV30 and TRBJ2-4, the complete variable domain is SQTIHQWPATLVQPVGSPLSLECTVEGTSNPNLYWYRQAAGRGLQLLFYSVGIGQISSEVPQNLSASRPQDRQFILSSKKLLLSDSGFYLCAWSVDGGQGADIQYFGAGTRLSVL.

The genes are TRBV5-1 and TRBJ1-1; TRBD1 aligns across 8 bases. Germline loops: CDR1 SGHRS, CDR2 YFSETQ. The J segment lost 6 bases and the V segment lost 4 bases, leaving 8 bases of the junction unmatched. This CDR3 is 14 amino acids long. The CDR3 loop reads CASSARQGSAEAFF. The DNA for the CDR3 is TGCGCCAGCAGCGCCCGACAGGGGAGCGCTGAAGCTTTCTTT.

The V call is TRBV5-1, the J call TRBJ1-3; TRBD1 aligns across 7 bases. CDR3 length: 16 residues. Germline V gene lookup returns CDR1 SGHRS and CDR2 YFSETQ. V shed 0 bases and J 3 bases; nucleotides not matched to a gene: 6. For the CDR3, the DNA is TGCGCCAGCAGCTTGGCCACAGGGGAAAGTGGAAACACCATATATTTT. Its protein product is CASSLATGESGNTIYF. Combining the CDR3 with reference TRBV5-1 and TRBJ1-3 gives the whole variable domain KAGVTQTPRYLIKTRGQQVTLSCSPISGHRSVSWYQQTPGQGLQFLFEYFSETQRNKGNFPGRFSGRQFSNSRSEMNVSTLELGDSALYLCASSLATGESGNTIYFGEGSWLTVV.

The rearrangement links TRBV2 to TRBJ1-1, with TRBD1 matching 7 bases. The V gene end was trimmed by 10 bases and the J gene end by 4 bases; junction bases not matched to a gene: 6. The CDR3 loop spans 12 amino acids. Germline CDR1 reads SNHLY; CDR2 reads FYNNEI. CDR3 protein: CANRDSLTEAFF. The CDR3 bases are TGTGCCAACCGGGACAGTCTCACTGAAGCTTTCTTT.

The chain combines TRBV10-3 with TRBJ2-3; 7 bases map to TRBD1. After removal of 4 bases from V and 4 bases from J, the junction contained 5 bases not matched to a gene. CDR1 is ENHRY, CDR2 SYGVKD, per germline. The CDR3 totals 14 residues. CDR3 DNA: TGTGCCATCAGTGCCCGGACAGGCGCAGATACGCAGTATTTT. Its translation is CAISARTGADTQYF.

About this clone itself: One end of the junction is discordant with germline, which a read error may explain. The rearrangement uses TRBV14 and TRBJ2-5; 8 nucleotides match TRBD2. In germline, CDR1 is SGHDN, CDR2 FVKESK. The CDR3 has 13 residues. The DNA of the CDR3 is TGTGCCAGCAGCCAAGAATATACCGGGACTAGGGACTTC. Translation: CASSQEYTGTRDF.

This clone was counted a single time. V is TRBV18 and J is TRBJ1-1; no reliable D call. CDR3 length equals 15 residues. V was clipped by 0 bases and J by 1 base, with 9 bases between them. The V gene's germline CDR1 is KGHSH and CDR2 LQKENI. CDR3 amino acids: CASSPPGTRNTEAFF. The DNA of the CDR3 is TGTGCCAGCTCACCACCGGGCACCAGGAACACTGAAGCTTTCTTT.

This clone has a single count. The CDR3 reads CAISPRGESEKLFF. The DNA of the CDR3 is TGTGCCATCAGTCCCAGGGGGGAGAGTGAAAAACTGTTTTTT. V is TRBV10-3 and J is TRBJ1-4; 7 bases line up with TRBD1. Germline loops: CDR1 ENHRY, CDR2 SYGVKD. After removal of 5 bases from V and 7 bases from J, the junction contained 7 bases not matched to a gene. The CDR3 has 14 amino acids.

For the CDR3, the DNA is TGTGCCTGCCTACGACAGGGACGGGGCACTGAAGCTTTCTTT. Its protein is CACLRQGRGTEAFF. The chain combines TRBV30 with TRBJ1-1; 7 bases are shared with TRBD1. From germline, CDR1 is GTSNPN and CDR2 SVGIG (reference sequence). The CDR3 covers 14 residues. The V and J ends lost 6 bases and 4 bases, in that order; junction bases with no gene match: 11.

The rearrangement uses TRBV19 and TRBJ2-1, with D maybe TRBD2 (5 bases). Germline values: CDR1 LNHDA, CDR2 SQIVND (reference sequence). There are 14 residues in the CDR3. V lost 6 bases and J lost 4, with 13 bases in between. For the CDR3, the DNA is TGTGCCAGTAGCACGACTGGAGGTTACAATGAGCAGTTCTTC. It is translated as CASSTTGGYNEQFF.

V gene TRBV7-2 combines with J gene TRBJ2-7, with 7 nucleotides matching TRBD1. This CDR3 comprises 16 residues. Germline CDR1 and CDR2: SGHTA and FQGNSA. Trimming removed 2 bases from V and 0 bases from J; junction bases left unmatched: 7. CDR3 protein: CASSLTRQGSSYEQYF. The CDR3 coding sequence is TGTGCCAGCAGCTTAACCCGACAGGGAAGCTCCTACGAGCAGTACTTC. Based on the CDR3 plus reference TRBV7-2 and TRBJ2-7, the full variable domain is GAGVSQSPSNKVTEKGKDVELRCDPISGHTALYWYRQSLGQGLEFLIYFQGNSAPDKSGLPSDRFSAERTGGSVSTLTIQRTQQEDSAVYLCASSLTRQGSSYEQYFGPGTRLTVT.

The chain employs TRBV5-1 and TRBJ1-1; 9 bases line up with TRBD1. J lost 2 bases, V lost 2 bases, and 4 bases had no gene match. This CDR3 has 15 residues. Germline CDR1 reads SGHRS; CDR2 reads YFSETQ. The CDR3 sequence is CASSFAGQGNTEAFF. DNA of the CDR3: TGCGCCAGCAGCTTTGCGGGACAGGGAAACACTGAAGCTTTCTTT.

The J gene is TRBJ2-3, the V gene TRBV24-1, with TRBD2 matching 10 bases. The CDR3 extends over 16 amino acids. Trimming removed 6 bases from V and 2 bases from J; junction bases left unmatched: 7. Per germline, CDR1 KGHDR and CDR2 SFDVKD. DNA for the CDR3: TGTGCCACCAGTAGAGCTAGCGGGAGTCTCACAGATACGCAGTATTTT. Translation gives CATSRASGSLTDTQYF.

The chain recombines TRBV1 with TRBJ1-5; TRBD1 is the table's D call, not checked against the DNA. TRBV1 is listed as a pseudogene. The CDR3 is made up of 17 amino acids. The CDR3 here is CTSSQGQGAHGNQPQHF. CDR3 coding DNA: TGCACCAGCAGCCAAGGACAGGGGGCGCACGGCAATCAGCCCCAGCATTTT.

This chain uses TRBV6-2 or TRBV6-3 with TRBJ2-3; tentative D call: TRBD2 (6 bases). Trimming took 4 bases from V and 5 from J, leaving 7 bases between them. CDR1 is MNHEY, CDR2 SVGEGT, per germline. The CDR3 is 12 residues long. DNA for the CDR3: TGTGCCAGCAGTTCGACTAGAGATACGCAGTATTTT. The encoded protein is CASSSTRDTQYF.

The CDR3 sequence is CASSPVGGGQETQYF. The DNA for the CDR3 is TGTGCCAGCAGCCCCGTGGGGGGAGGGCAAGAGACCCAGTACTTC. This sequence joins TRBV7-2 and TRBJ2-5, with 7 nucleotides matching TRBD2. The germline V gene encodes CDR1 SGHTA and CDR2 FQGNSA. Trimming cost V 5 bases and J 2 bases; bases outside gene matches: 8. CDR3 length equals 15 residues.

The chain recombines TRBV18 with TRBJ1-2; D is undetermined. Per germline, CDR1 KGHSH and CDR2 LQKENI. There are 15 residues in the CDR3. V was trimmed by 0 bases and J by 8 bases, leaving 16 bases between them. The CDR3 reads CASSPPSSRGDGYTF. CDR3 bases: TGTGCCAGCTCACCACCGAGCAGCCGGGGAGACGGCTACACCTTC.

The chain carries TRBV19 and TRBJ1-6; 12 bases fit TRBD1. Germline V gives CDR1 LNHDA, CDR2 SQIVND (reference sequence). The length of the CDR3 is 15 residues. With 4 bases clipped from V and 6 bases from J, the junction kept 1 base outside the gene matches. CDR3 coding DNA: TGTGCCAGTAGTACGGGACAGGGGGCTAATTCACCCCTCCACTTT. This sequence encodes CASSTGQGANSPLHF.

This chain links TRBV7-6 with TRBJ2-7; 7 bases align to TRBD2. The CDR3 is 16 residues long. CDR1 and CDR2 (germline): SGHVS, FNYEAQ. V gave up 5 bases and J gave up 0 bases; unmatched junction bases: 10. CDR3 sequence reads: CASSAYTSVSSYEQYF. The CDR3 DNA is TGTGCCAGCAGCGCCTATACTAGCGTGAGCTCCTACGAGCAGTACTTC.

The V gene is TRBV29-1, the J gene TRBJ2-2; D gene ambiguous. Trimming removed 2 bases from V and 0 bases from J, with 10 bases in between. The length of the CDR3 is 15 residues. Germline CDR1 and CDR2: SQVTM and ANQGSEA. The CDR3 here is CSVEWANPNTGELFF. CDR3 bases: TGCAGCGTTGAATGGGCAAACCCGAACACCGGGGAGCTGTTTTTT.

The CDR3 nucleotides read TGTGCCAGCAGCTCCCCCCGGAGCGGGGGGCCCTCCTACAATGAGCAGTTCTTC. Translated, it gives CASSSPRSGGPSYNEQFF. The chain uses TRBV7-9 and TRBJ2-1; 9 bases fit TRBD2. Germline loops: CDR1 SEHNR, CDR2 FQNEAQ (reference sequence). This CDR3 has 18 amino acids. V dropped 4 bases and J dropped 0; count of bases not matched to a gene: 10.

This clone was picked up one time. The chain carries TRBV5-4 and TRBJ2-7, with a weak D call TRBD2 (7 bases). V was clipped by 0 bases and J by 5 bases, with 18 bases between them. CDR3 length: 16 amino acids. CDR1 is SGHNT, CDR2 YYREEE, per germline (reference sequence). CDR3 loop: CASSLEGGPRPHEQYF. In DNA form, the CDR3 reads TGTGCCAGCAGCTTGGAGGGGGGGCCGAGGCCCCACGAGCAGTACTTC.